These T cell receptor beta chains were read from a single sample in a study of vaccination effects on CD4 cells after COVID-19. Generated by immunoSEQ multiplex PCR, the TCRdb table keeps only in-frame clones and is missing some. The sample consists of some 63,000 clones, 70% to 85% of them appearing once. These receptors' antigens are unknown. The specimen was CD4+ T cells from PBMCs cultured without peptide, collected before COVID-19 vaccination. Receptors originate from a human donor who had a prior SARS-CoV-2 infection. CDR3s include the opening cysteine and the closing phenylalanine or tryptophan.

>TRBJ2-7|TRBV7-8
CASSLGYLRTGVLDDLEYEQYF
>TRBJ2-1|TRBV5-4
CASSLANPNTYNEQFF
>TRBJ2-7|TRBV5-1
CASSQTVGSYEQYF
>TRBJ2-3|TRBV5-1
CASSLGVGPATDTQYF
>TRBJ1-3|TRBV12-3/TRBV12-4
CASSSNRNTIYF
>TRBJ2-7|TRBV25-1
CASSLSGKAYEQYF
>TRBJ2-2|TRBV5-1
CASSWTGISENTGELFF
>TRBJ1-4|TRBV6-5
CASSYSGGATNEKLFF
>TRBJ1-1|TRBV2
CASSDGQGRLSAEAFF
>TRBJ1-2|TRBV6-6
CASSRLDGYTF
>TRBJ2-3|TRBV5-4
CASSLGGKDTQYF
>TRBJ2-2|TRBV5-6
CASSPWTSGGSTGELFF
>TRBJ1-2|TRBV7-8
CASSLLGPNYGYTF
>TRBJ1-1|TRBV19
CASKGTGGLSAFF
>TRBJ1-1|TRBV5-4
CASSLEQGKNTEAFF
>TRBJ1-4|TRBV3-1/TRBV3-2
CASSQGGVGEKLFF
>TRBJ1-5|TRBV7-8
CASSPNKISTASNQPQHF
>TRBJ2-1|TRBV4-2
CASSQDQGPGHEQFF
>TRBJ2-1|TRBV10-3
CAISESPTLTSGGGEQFF
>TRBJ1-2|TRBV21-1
CASSKDIRDTVNYGYTF
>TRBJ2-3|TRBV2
CASSGDRTDTQYF
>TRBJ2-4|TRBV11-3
CASSLDSTDSSIQYF
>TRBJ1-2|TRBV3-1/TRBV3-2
CATDTEDGYGYTF
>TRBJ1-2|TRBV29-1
CSSYVPMRIRRARPLSYTF
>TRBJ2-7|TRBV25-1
CASSEPGVLNEQYF
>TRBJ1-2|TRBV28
CASSPPSYYGYTF
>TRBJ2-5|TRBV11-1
CASSSIGILQETQYF
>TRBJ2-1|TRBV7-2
CASSLGGGRRYNEQFF
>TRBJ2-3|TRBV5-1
CASSLIQREGYPDTQYF
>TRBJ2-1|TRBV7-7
CASSSGQGSDNEQFF
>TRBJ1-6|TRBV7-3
CASSAQGGGNSPLHF
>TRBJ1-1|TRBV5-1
CASSLEGGFTEAFF
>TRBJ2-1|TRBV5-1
CASSLGGLAGGRNEQFF
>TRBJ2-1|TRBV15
CATSRQGGAEAGEQFF
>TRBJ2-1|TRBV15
CATSRDLAGQFF
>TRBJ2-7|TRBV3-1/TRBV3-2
CASSQDLAYEQYF
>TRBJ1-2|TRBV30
CAWSGLLSHSQGDQAPTDYGYTF
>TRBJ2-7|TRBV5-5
CASSGTGQGRGYEQYF
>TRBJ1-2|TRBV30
CAWSLALPTRYGYTF
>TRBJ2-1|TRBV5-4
CASSRRGLVAGEQFF
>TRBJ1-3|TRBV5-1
CANLFYTRSGNTIYF
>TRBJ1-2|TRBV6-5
CASSYEGNGYGYTF
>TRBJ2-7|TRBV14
CASSQDFFAGHFYEQYF
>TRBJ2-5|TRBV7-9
CASLRADGDEETQYF
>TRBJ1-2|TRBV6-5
CASSYSGLDRGGYTF
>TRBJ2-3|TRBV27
CASSLSVSTDTQYF
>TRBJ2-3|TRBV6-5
CAGRGRPMDTQYF
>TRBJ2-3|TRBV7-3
CASSLSGGSTDTQYF
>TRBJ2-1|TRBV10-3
CAISESGGSGFHEQFF
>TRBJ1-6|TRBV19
CASSIEGGMFSPLHF